The 11 T cell receptor beta chains in this list originate from one sample, sequenced in a study of blood T cell repertoires in COVID-19. TCRdb's table, derived via immunoSEQ multiplex PCR, lists solely in-frame clones and lacks some. The repertoire includes around 21,000 clones, about four fifths of them detected once, and about 2.9% sits in the top ten. Sequencing input: peripheral blood. These receptors originate from a middle-aged man with acute or convalescent COVID-19.

This chain connects TRBV3-1 (or the pseudogene TRBV3-2) to TRBJ1-1; 7 bases match TRBD1. Germline V gives CDR1 LGHDT, CDR2 YNNKEL (reference sequence). V dropped 5 bases and J dropped 5; count of bases not matched to a gene: 5. There are 13 residues in the CDR3. This CDR3 is CASSDRDGTEAFF. The CDR3 coding sequence is TGTGCCAGCAGCGACAGGGACGGTACTGAAGCTTTCTTT.

This chain joins TRBV5-8 and TRBJ1-6; possible D gene TRBD1, 5 bases. CDR1 and CDR2 (germline): SGHTS, YDEGEE. The V gene lost 0 bases and the J gene lost 2 bases, with 12 bases spanning the gap. The CDR3 spans 17 residues. The DNA for the CDR3 is TGTGCCAGCAGCTTGGCTGGGGGGAGCGCCTATAATTCACCCCTCCACTTT. Its translation: CASSLAGGSAYNSPLHF.

This sequence joins TRBV10-1 and TRBJ1-5; 11 bases fit TRBD1. V gave up 8 bases and J gave up 6 bases; unmatched junction bases: 3. This CDR3 comprises 13 residues. Germline CDR1 is WNHNN and CDR2 is SYGVQD (reference sequence). CDR3: CASGGQGGQPQHF. The CDR3 bases are TGCGCCAGCGGGGGACAGGGGGGTCAGCCCCAGCATTTT.

The chain uses TRBV2 and TRBJ2-7; possibly TRBD1 for D (6 bases). This CDR3 has 14 amino acids. The V end lost 6 bases, the J end lost 0 bases, and 12 bases lay between the germline ends. Germline CDR1 reads SNHLY; CDR2 reads FYNNEI. Here the CDR3 reads CASSGDTHSYEQYF. For the CDR3, the DNA is TGTGCCAGCAGCGGGGACACGCACTCCTACGAGCAGTACTTC. The full variable domain, completed using reference TRBV2 and TRBJ2-7, is EPEVTQTPSHQVTQMGQEVILRCVPISNHLYFYWYRQILGQKVEFLVSFYNNEISEKSEIFDDQFSVERPDGSNFTLKIRSTKLEDSAMYFCASSGDTHSYEQYFGPGTRLTVT.

V and J are TRBV19 and TRBJ2-3, with 7 bases identical to TRBD1. Germline V gene lookup returns CDR1 LNHDA and CDR2 SQIVND (reference sequence). V was pared by 0 bases and J by 3 bases, with 3 bases of the junction left unmatched. The CDR3 runs 15 residues. In DNA, the CDR3 is TGTGCCAGTAGTATAGAGTGGGACAGAACAGATACGCAGTATTTT. This encodes CASSIEWDRTDTQYF.

The gene calls are TRBV11-2 and TRBJ2-3; the match to TRBD2 covers 10 bases. The CDR3 has 17 residues. The germline V gene encodes CDR1 SGHAT and CDR2 FQNNGV. V was clipped by 4 bases and J by 2 bases; unmatched bases: 9. The chain's CDR3 is CASSSHPLAGNTDTQYF. The CDR3 bases are TGTGCCAGCAGCTCCCATCCACTAGCGGGAAACACAGATACGCAGTATTTT.

The V gene is TRBV5-6, the J gene TRBJ2-5, with D tentatively TRBD1 (6 bases). Trimming pared 4 bases from V and 3 bases from J, leaving 25 bases between. Germline V gene lookup returns CDR1 SGHDT and CDR2 YYEEEE. CDR3 length: 18 amino acids. CDR3 residues: CASSIKTGSVSQEETQYF. CDR3 nucleotide sequence: TGTGCCAGCAGCATTAAGACAGGTTCGGTCTCTCAGGAAGAGACCCAGTACTTC. Together with reference TRBV5-6 and TRBJ2-5, the CDR3 gives the full variable domain: DAGVTQSPTHLIKTRGQQVTLRCSPKSGHDTVSWYQQALGQGPQFIFQYYEEEERQRGNFPDRFSGHQFPNYSSELNVNALLLGDSALYLCASSIKTGSVSQEETQYFGPGTRLLVL.

The genes are TRBV5-1 and TRBJ1-3; 7 bases line up with TRBD1. The CDR3 is made up of 17 amino acids. Germline V CDR1 and CDR2: SGHRS, YFSETQ. Losses at the gene ends were 0 bases for V and 0 bases for J; bases not matched to a gene: 6. CDR3 DNA: TGCGCCAGCAGCTTGGCCGGGACAGTAGGCTCTGGAAACACCATATATTTT. Translating gives CASSLAGTVGSGNTIYF. The variable domain in full, with the rest retrieved from reference TRBV5-1 and TRBJ1-3, is KAGVTQTPRYLIKTRGQQVTLSCSPISGHRSVSWYQQTPGQGLQFLFEYFSETQRNKGNFPGRFSGRQFSNSRSEMNVSTLELGDSALYLCASSLAGTVGSGNTIYFGEGSWLTVV.

The rearrangement uses TRBV7-6 and TRBJ2-3; D possibly corresponds to TRBD2 (6 bases). Germline V gene lookup returns CDR1 SGHVS and CDR2 FNYEAQ. Trimming shortened V by 3 bases and J by 2 bases, and 15 bases separated the two germline ends. The CDR3 contains 16 residues. The CDR3, as DNA: TGTGCCAGCAGCTTCGGCGGGGCCGATTCCACAGATACGCAGTATTTT. Amino acid sequence: CASSFGGADSTDTQYF. The variable domain in full, completed from reference TRBV7-6 and TRBJ2-3, reads GAGVSQSPRYKVTKRGQDVALRCDPISGHVSLYWYRQALGQGPEFLTYFNYEAQQDKSGLPNDRFSAERPEGSISTLTIQRTEQRDSAMYRCASSFGGADSTDTQYFGPGTRLTVL.

V is TRBV15 and J is TRBJ2-1, with 7 bases identical to TRBD1. V was clipped by 0 bases and J by 4 bases; unmatched bases: 9. The CDR3 sequence is 17 residues long. CDR1 is LNHNV and CDR2 is YYDKDF in the germline V gene (reference sequence). CDR3 DNA sequence: TGTGCCACCAGCAGAGATCTGCCAGGGGGAGATTACAATGAGCAGTTCTTC. Its translation is CATSRDLPGGDYNEQFF.

The chain joins TRBV19 to TRBJ1-1; D is ambiguous. Trimming took 1 base from V and 6 from J, leaving 6 bases between them. The V gene's germline CDR1 is LNHDA and CDR2 SQIVND (reference sequence). The CDR3 runs 12 residues. The DNA for the CDR3 is TGTGCCAGTAGTATAGGCCTATCTGAAGCTTTCTTT. Residues: CASSIGLSEAFF.